The rows below give T cell receptor beta chains drawn from one sample of a study of shared clonotypes between healthy human individuals. Assay used: immunoSEQ multiplex PCR; TCRdb lists only in-frame clones, some missing. Of fewer than 1 million clones listed, approximately 97% are singletons. Sequenced: naive CD8+ T cells sorted from blood. The receptors come from a man in his thirties or forties in good health. CDR3s include the opening cysteine and the closing phenylalanine or tryptophan. A D gene is named only where the DNA matches it firmly. Where a row states a size, it is once, few, many or the class of an expanded clone; other rows omit it.

d_call cdr3_length j_call v_call clone_size cdr3_aa cdr3_nt
- 13 TRBJ1-4 TRBV5-4 once CASSLDPGTDMFF TGTGCCAGCAGCCTGGATCCTGGGACGGACATGTTTTTT
TRBD1 15 TRBJ2-1 TRBV4-1 - CASSPRQGEGNEQFF TGCGCCAGCAGCCCCCGACAGGGGGAGGGCAATGAGCAGTTCTTC
- 18 TRBJ2-1 TRBV4-3 - CASSHSTVVDDSYNEQFF TGCGCCAGCAGCCATTCTACCGTCGTGGACGACAGTTACAATGAGCAGTTCTTC
- 15 TRBJ1-2 TRBV4-1 - CASSQDRTANYGYTF TGCGCCAGCAGCCAAGATCGGACAGCTAACTATGGCTACACCTTC
- 13 TRBJ1-1 TRBV27 - CASSLGGLTEAFF TGTGCCAGCAGTTTAGGAGGGCTCACTGAAGCTTTCTTT
- 15 TRBJ2-7 TRBV4-1 - CASSQSASISYEQYF TGCGCCAGCAGCCAATCGGCTAGTATTTCCTACGAGCAGTACTTC
- 15 TRBJ1-2 TRBV4-1 - CASSQEGTIGYGYTF TGCGCCAGCAGCCAAGAGGGGACAATTGGCTATGGCTACACCTTC
- 12 TRBJ1-4 TRBV6-1 - CASSEEEVKLFF TGTGCCAGCAGTGAAGAAGAAGTAAAACTGTTTTTT
- 12 TRBJ2-3 TRBV27 - CASRPHSDTQYF TGTGCCAGCAGGCCGCATTCTGATACGCAGTATTTT
TRBD2 13 TRBJ2-7 TRBV4-1 once CASSQEGREGQYF TGCGCCAGCAGCCAAGAGGGAAGGGAGGGGCAGTACTTC
- 12 TRBJ1-2 TRBV29-1 - CSMWVVRSGYTF TGCAGCATGTGGGTTGTTCGGAGTGGCTACACCTTC
- 15 TRBJ2-1 TRBV29-1 - CSASRLTTLPNEQFF TGCAGCGCCTCCCGCCTTACTACACTTCCCAATGAGCAGTTCTTC
- 14 TRBJ2-2 TRBV4-1 - CASSPLEGWGELFF TGCGCCAGCAGCCCCTTAGAGGGGTGGGGGGAGCTGTTTTTT
TRBD2 15 TRBJ2-2 TRBV5-4 - CASRWSGKNTGELFF TGTGCCAGCAGATGGAGCGGGAAGAACACCGGGGAGCTGTTTTTT
- 15 TRBJ2-1 TRBV28 - CASSLWETRFLEQFF TGTGCCAGCAGTTTGTGGGAGACTCGATTCCTTGAGCAGTTCTTC
- 12 TRBJ2-7 TRBV7-2 - CASSKGREEQYF TGTGCCAGCAGCAAGGGACGCGAGGAGCAGTACTTC
- 20 TRBJ1-2 TRBV13 - CASSFTLQGEEERFDYGYTF TGTGCCAGCAGCTTTACTCTACAGGGTGAAGAGGAAAGATTTGACTATGGCTACACCTTC
- 15 TRBJ2-7 TRBV30 - CAWSVTGLLLREQYF TGTGCCTGGAGTGTAACAGGGTTGCTATTACGGGAGCAGTACTTC
- 15 TRBJ1-1 TRBV5-1 - CASSLEGGLNTEAFF TGCGCCAGCAGCTTGGAAGGCGGATTGAACACTGAAGCTTTCTTT
- 14 TRBJ1-5 TRBV13 - CASSLGRVGQPQHF TGTGCCAGCAGCTTAGGCAGGGTCGGACAGCCCCAGCATTTT
TRBD1 15 TRBJ2-1 TRBV27 - CASSLSGGKNNEQFF TGTGCCAGCAGTTTATCAGGGGGCAAGAACAATGAGCAGTTCTTC
- 12 TRBJ1-5 TRBV7-9 few CASSLERRPQHF TGTGCCAGCAGCTTAGAACGGCGACCCCAGCATTTT
- 12 TRBJ2-5 TRBV5-6 - CASSALGGTQYF TGTGCCAGCAGCGCGCTGGGGGGGACCCAGTACTTC
TRBD1 13 TRBJ1-2 TRBV10-3 - CAMRQGNFYGYTF TGTGCCATGAGACAGGGAAACTTCTATGGCTACACCTTC
TRBD2 15 TRBJ2-1 TRBV13 - CASSLSGSLYNEQFF TGTGCCAGCAGCCTAAGCGGGAGCCTATATAATGAGCAGTTCTTC
- 14 TRBJ2-1 TRBV5-4 once CASSPIGQGNEQFF TGTGCCAGCAGCCCCATCGGGCAGGGCAATGAGCAGTTCTTC
TRBD1 16 TRBJ2-2 TRBV5-1 - CASSLVGTDNTGELFF TGCGCCAGCAGCTTGGTTGGGACAGATAACACCGGGGAGCTGTTTTTT
- 14 TRBJ2-3 TRBV2 - CASLSRSKTDTQYF TGTGCCAGCCTTAGCCGGTCCAAAACAGATACGCAGTATTTT
- 13 TRBJ2-2 TRBV29-1 - CSVRTENTGELFF TGCAGCGTTCGGACAGAGAACACCGGGGAGCTGTTTTTT
- 16 TRBJ2-3 TRBV11-2 - CASSLVEQGRTDTQYF TGTGCCAGCAGCTTAGTCGAACAGGGCCGCACAGATACGCAGTATTTT
TRBD1 16 TRBJ2-3 TRBV5-5 - CASLPRDRGRPDTQYF TGTGCCAGCTTGCCCCGGGACAGGGGGCGCCCAGATACGCAGTATTTT
- 15 TRBJ2-2 TRBV6-5 - CASSYSGEATGELFF TGTGCCAGCAGTTACTCGGGGGAGGCGACCGGGGAGCTGTTTTTT
- 17 TRBJ1-5 TRBV27 - CASSSYQHDYSNQPQHF TGTGCCAGCAGTTCCTACCAGCATGACTATAGCAATCAGCCCCAGCATTTT
TRBD2 16 TRBJ2-1 TRBV13 - CASSLSGGRSYNEQFF TGTGCCAGCAGCTTATCTGGCGGGAGATCCTACAATGAGCAGTTCTTC
TRBD2 13 TRBJ2-1 TRBV10-1 - CASSAAGVSEQFF TGCGCCAGCAGTGCAGCGGGAGTGTCCGAGCAGTTCTTC
- 16 TRBJ2-5 TRBV7-8 once CASSLTVQMNQETQYF TGTGCCAGCAGCTTAACGGTGCAGATGAACCAAGAGACCCAGTACTTC
TRBD2 19 TRBJ2-5 TRBV5-6 - CASSLTGAETSGPQETQYF TGTGCCAGCAGCTTAACAGGGGCCGAGACTAGCGGGCCCCAAGAGACCCAGTACTTC
- 14 TRBJ2-2 TRBV19 once CASRDFPKFRELFF TGTGCCAGTAGGGACTTCCCTAAATTCCGGGAGCTGTTTTTT
- 12 TRBJ2-7 TRBV25-1 - CASSDPNYEQYF TGTGCCAGCAGTGATCCGAATTACGAGCAGTACTTC
- 15 TRBJ2-1 TRBV6-5 - CASSTPRSLNNEQFF TGTGCCAGCAGTACACCACGGTCCCTGAACAATGAGCAGTTCTTC
- 15 TRBJ2-7 TRBV4-3 - CASSQGRGLHYEQYF TGCGCCAGCAGCCAAGGCCGGGGCCTTCACTACGAGCAGTACTTC
- 15 TRBJ2-7 TRBV28 - CASSVSRRATYEQYF TGTGCCAGCAGTGTATCCCGGCGGGCGACCTACGAGCAGTACTTC
TRBD1 16 TRBJ2-1 TRBV10-1 - CASSSMTGFTYNEQFF TGCGCCAGCAGTTCTATGACAGGGTTTACCTACAATGAGCAGTTCTTC
- 14 TRBJ2-5 TRBV7-9 - CASSLALKQWGQYF TGTGCCAGCAGCTTAGCACTAAAACAGTGGGGCCAGTACTTC
- 18 TRBJ1-4 TRBV7-9 - CASSFLGSEIATNEKLFF TGTGCCAGCAGCTTTTTAGGGTCAGAAATTGCAACTAATGAAAAACTGTTTTTT
TRBD2 18 TRBJ2-3 TRBV4-3 - CASSQDQGTSGLTDTQYF TGCGCCAGCAGCCAAGATCAGGGAACTAGCGGGCTCACAGATACGCAGTATTTT
TRBD1 15 TRBJ2-7 TRBV11-2 - CASSLVGQGFDEQYF TGTGCCAGCAGCTTAGTGGGACAGGGATTTGACGAGCAGTACTTC